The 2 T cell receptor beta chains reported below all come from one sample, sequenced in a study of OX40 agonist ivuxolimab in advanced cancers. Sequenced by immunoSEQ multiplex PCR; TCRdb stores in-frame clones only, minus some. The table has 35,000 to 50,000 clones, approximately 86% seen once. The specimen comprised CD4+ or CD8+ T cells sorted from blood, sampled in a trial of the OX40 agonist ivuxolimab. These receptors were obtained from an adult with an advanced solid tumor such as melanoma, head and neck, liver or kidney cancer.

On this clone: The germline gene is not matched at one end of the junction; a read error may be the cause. As DNA, the CDR3 is TGCGCCAGCAGCGAAGAATCCACAGATACGCAGTATTTT. Translating gives CASSEESTDTQYF. The rearrangement uses TRBV4-1 and TRBJ2-3; no firm D call. Germline assignment: CDR1 MGHRA and CDR2 YSYEKL. The CDR3 has 13 amino acids.

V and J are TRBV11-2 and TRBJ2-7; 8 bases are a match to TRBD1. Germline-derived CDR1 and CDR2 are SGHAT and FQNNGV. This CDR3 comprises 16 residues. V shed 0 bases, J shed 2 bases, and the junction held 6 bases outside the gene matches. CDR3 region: CASSLEPGQDPYEQYF. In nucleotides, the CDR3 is TGTGCCAGCAGCTTAGAGCCGGGACAGGACCCCTACGAGCAGTACTTC.